This T cell receptor beta chain originates from a study of shared clonotypes between healthy human individuals. Study-wide results and caveats: Clonotypes which were not shared had lower generation probabilities than clonotypes that all four donors shared.

Sequencing was performed with immunoSEQ multiplex PCR; in TCRdb, only in-frame clones are kept and a portion is missing. The sample lists about 2,500,000 clones; approximately 94% were seen once. As to this clone: Its antigen is undetermined.

CD4+ cell separation produced CD45RA+ naive and CD45RA-negative memory subsets. Deletions cut 0 bases from V and 3 bases from J, with 12 bases between. Germline V gene sequence: CDR1 SGHTA, CDR2 FQGNSA. There are 15 residues in the CDR3. Sample: naive CD4+ T cells sorted from blood. Subset reported: CD45RA+ positively selected. The chain links TRBV7-2 to TRBJ2-7, with D possibly TRBD2 on 5 matching bases. The receptor was isolated from a man younger than 35 in good health. CDR3 DNA sequence: TGTGCCAGCAGCTTAGCGCGTCTAGCTAACTACGAGCAGTACTTC. Protein sequence: CASSLARLANYEQYF.